The 17 T cell receptor beta chains in this list originate from one sample, sequenced in a study of graft-versus-host responses after intestinal transplantation. These receptors have no identified antigens. Produced via immunoSEQ multiplex PCR; TCRdb's table is partial and in-frame only. The data contain 100,000 to 130,000 clones, 87% of them singletons. The sample consisted of unstimulated CD4+ T cells sorted from spleen or lymph node cells, taken before transplant. These receptors were collected from a human donor who was the organ donor for an intestinal transplant.

This chain connects TRBV13 to TRBJ1-3; D remains ambiguous. The ends were cut back, 7 bases at V and 2 bases at J, with 12 bases in the middle. Per the germline V gene, CDR1 is PRHDT and CDR2 is FYEKMQ (reference sequence). This CDR3 is 14 amino acids long. The chain's CDR3 is CASTASAPGNTIYF. Written as DNA, the CDR3 is TGTGCCAGCACCGCCTCGGCTCCTGGAAACACCATATATTTT.

The chain uses TRBV5-4 and TRBJ1-1, with unresolved D. This CDR3 is 12 amino acids long. Between the trimmed V and J ends, which lost 0 bases and 3 bases, there was a span of 3 bases. Germline V CDR1 and CDR2: SGHNT, YYREEE (reference sequence). The CDR3 region has the DNA TGTGCCAGCAGCTTGGATGACACTGAAGCTTTCTTT. This translates into CASSLDDTEAFF.

This clone was seen just once. The DNA of the CDR3 is TGTGCCAGCAGCTTCCGGGACAGGAGCTACAATGAGCAGTTCTTC. It translates to CASSFRDRSYNEQFF. V is TRBV5-6 and J is TRBJ2-1, with 8 bases lining up with TRBD1. Trimming removed 2 bases from V and 3 bases from J; junction bases left unmatched: 4. The CDR3 runs to 15 residues. The germline V gene has CDR1 SGHDT and CDR2 YYEEEE.

The chain recombines TRBV18 with TRBJ2-7; 9 bases are a match to TRBD1. The length of the CDR3 is 12 residues. V shed 4 bases and J 5 bases; nucleotides not matched to a gene: 0. Germline values: CDR1 KGHSH, CDR2 LQKENI. The CDR3 DNA follows: TGTGCCAGCTCACGACAGGGGGACGAGCAGTACTTC. Translating gives CASSRQGDEQYF.

The J gene is TRBJ2-5, the V gene TRBV5-1, with D tentatively TRBD1 (6 bases). Trimming removed 0 bases from V and 5 bases from J, with 11 bases in between. This CDR3 is 14 amino acids long. CDR1 and CDR2 from the germline V gene are SGHRS and YFSETQ. CDR3 region: CASSLEGVYETQYF. Here the CDR3 DNA reads TGCGCCAGCAGCTTGGAGGGGGTTTACGAGACCCAGTACTTC.

This chain links TRBV4-1 with TRBJ2-3; 10 nucleotides align to TRBD2. Germline V gives CDR1 MGHRA, CDR2 YSYEKL. The ends lost 4 bases at V and 0 bases at J; junction bases unmatched: 7. CDR3 length equals 17 residues. The CDR3 DNA sequence: TGCGCCAGCAGCCCCCCAGCGGGGGGGCCAAGCACAGATACGCAGTATTTT. Its translation is CASSPPAGGPSTDTQYF.

J is TRBJ1-1 and V is TRBV9; no clear D. V was cut by 4 bases and J by 5 bases, with 12 bases left in between. The CDR3 loop spans 13 amino acids. Germline values: CDR1 SGDLS, CDR2 YYNGEE. The CDR3 DNA reads TGTGCCAGCAGCATCGGGCCGGGGACTGAAGCTTTCTTT. Its protein is CASSIGPGTEAFF. Using reference TRBV9 and TRBJ1-1 for the parts outside the CDR3, the full variable domain is DSGVTQTPKHLITATGQRVTLRCSPRSGDLSVYWYQQSLDQGLQFLIQYYNGEERAKGNILERFSAQQFPDLHSELNLSSLELGDSALYFCASSIGPGTEAFFGQGTRLTVV.

This chain uses TRBV5-6 with TRBJ1-2, with D unclear. The CDR3 contains 15 residues. Germline CDR1 SGHDT, CDR2 YYEEEE. Trimming shortened V by 2 bases and J by 2 bases, and 13 bases separated the two germline ends. The CDR3 DNA is TGTGCCAGCAGCTTACTGCGAGTACAAAACTATGGCTACACCTTC. Translating it yields CASSLLRVQNYGYTF.

This chain joins TRBV6-5 and TRBJ2-1; D gene ambiguous. The CDR3 runs to 15 residues. CDR1 and CDR2 (germline): MNHEY, SVGAGI. V dropped 6 bases and J dropped 7 bases, with 19 bases sitting between them. The DNA of the CDR3 is TGTGCCAGCAGAACCCCTGGCTTGGGAAATAATGAGCAGTTCTTC. As protein: CASRTPGLGNNEQFF.

The chain combines TRBV29-1 with TRBJ1-2; D may be TRBD1 (5 bases). Germline CDR1 is SQVTM and CDR2 is ANQGSEA. The ends were cut back, 7 bases at V and 6 bases at J, with 18 bases in the middle. This CDR3 region has 13 residues. The CDR3 protein is CSGGGEVWDGYTF. In DNA form, the CDR3 reads TGCAGCGGCGGGGGGGAGGTGTGGGATGGCTACACCTTC.

The chain carries TRBV10-3 and TRBJ1-2, with no clear D. This CDR3 is built from 13 residues. V lost 6 bases, J lost 2 bases, and 10 bases lay in between. The germline V gene encodes CDR1 ENHRY and CDR2 SYGVKD. CDR3 nucleotide sequence: TGTGCCATCAGGGCCACCTCCAACTATGGCTACACCTTC. It encodes CAIRATSNYGYTF.

This rearrangement joins TRBV19 to TRBJ1-4, with 10 bases lining up with TRBD1. Losses at the gene ends were 6 bases for V and 11 bases for J; bases not matched to a gene: 9. The germline gives CDR1 LNHDA, CDR2 SQIVND (reference sequence). The CDR3 is 14 amino acids. The CDR3 loop reads CASRLDRGRKKLFF. The CDR3 DNA follows: TGTGCCAGTAGACTCGACAGGGGGCGAAAGAAACTGTTTTTT.

The chain carries TRBV7-2 and TRBJ1-2; perhaps TRBD1 as D (5 bases). The germline gives CDR1 SGHTA, CDR2 FQGNSA. Trimming removed 1 base from V and 2 bases from J, with 5 bases in between. The CDR3 contains 13 residues. CDR3 sequence: CASSLGGNYGYTF. DNA of the CDR3: TGTGCCAGCAGCTTAGGGGGGAACTATGGCTACACCTTC.

The rearrangement joins TRBV5-6 to TRBJ2-2; D is unclear. This CDR3 contains 16 residues. Germline values: CDR1 SGHDT, CDR2 YYEEEE. The germline V and J ends were trimmed by 0 bases and 3 bases, with 12 bases remaining between them. CDR3 DNA sequence: TGTGCCAGCAGCTTGGCCGTGGCACCAGACACCGGGGAGCTGTTTTTT. It encodes CASSLAVAPDTGELFF.

The gene calls are TRBV5-4 and TRBJ2-7; 7 nucleotides match TRBD1. Germline V gives CDR1 SGHNT, CDR2 YYREEE (reference sequence). The CDR3 has 15 residues. Unmatched junction bases numbered 9, after V lost 4 bases and J lost 2 bases. The CDR3 loop is CASSASDRAPYEQYF. The CDR3 DNA reads as TGTGCCAGCAGCGCCTCAGACAGGGCCCCCTACGAGCAGTACTTC.

The genes are TRBV5-1 and TRBJ2-7; the match to TRBD1 covers 7 bases. The CDR3 runs 16 residues. V lost 5 bases to trimming and J lost 0 bases; unmatched junction nucleotides: 11. Per germline, CDR1 SGHRS and CDR2 YFSETQ. CDR3 in amino acids: CASSLTSTGSSYEQYF. The DNA for the CDR3 is TGCGCCAGCAGTCTAACATCGACAGGGAGCTCCTACGAGCAGTACTTC.

The J gene is TRBJ2-7, the V gene TRBV7-3; unclear D gene. V was cut by 2 bases and J by 4 bases, with 9 bases left in between. The CDR3 has 13 residues. CDR1 and CDR2 (germline): SGHTA, FQGTGA. CDR3 in DNA: TGTGCCAGCAGCTTAGAAGAAGGATACGAGCAGTACTTC. Its protein product is CASSLEEGYEQYF.